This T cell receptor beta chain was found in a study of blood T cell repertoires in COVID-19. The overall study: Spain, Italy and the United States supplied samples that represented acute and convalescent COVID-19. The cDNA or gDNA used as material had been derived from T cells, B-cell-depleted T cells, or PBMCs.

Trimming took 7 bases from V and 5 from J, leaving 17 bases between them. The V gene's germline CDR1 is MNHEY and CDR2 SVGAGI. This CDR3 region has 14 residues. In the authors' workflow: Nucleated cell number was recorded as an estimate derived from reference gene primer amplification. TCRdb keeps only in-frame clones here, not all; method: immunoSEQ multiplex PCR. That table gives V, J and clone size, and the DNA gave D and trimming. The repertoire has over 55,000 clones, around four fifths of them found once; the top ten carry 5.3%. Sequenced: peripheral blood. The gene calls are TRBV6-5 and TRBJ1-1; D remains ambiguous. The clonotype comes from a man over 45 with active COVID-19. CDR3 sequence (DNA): TGTGCCAGCACCCCGGACTTCATAGGGACTGAAGCTTTCTTT. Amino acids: CASTPDFIGTEAFF.